This T cell receptor (beta chain) came from a study of T cells in localized non-small cell lung cancer. Study conclusions and caveats: Longer overall survival was seen with higher T cell density measured in blood. As only one tumor region underwent sequencing, heterogeneity remains possible. In uninvolved adjacent lung, T cell clonality reached its highest value, exceeding tumor.

Germline loops: CDR1 SGHNT, CDR2 YENEEA. Trimming removed 6 bases from V and 5 bases from J, with 13 bases in between. This CDR3 region has 14 residues. On this clone: The antigen is unknown.

Profiling relied on immunoSEQ multiplex PCR, and the TCRdb table lists in-frame clones only, not all of them. The sample lists thousands of clones, 25% to 30% seen once, with 14% in the top ten. The sequence came from a woman aged 35 to 75 with stage III lung adenocarcinoma. This chain uses TRBV11-3 with TRBJ1-4; D is uncertain. The sequencing used lung tumor tissue, collected before any cancer treatment. The CDR3 coding sequence is TGTGCCAGCAGTAAACCAGGAAACAATGAAAAACTGTTTTTT. It yields the protein CASSKPGNNEKLFF.